The 32 T cell receptor beta chains below come from one sample, sequenced in a study of T cell repertoires in cytomegalovirus infection. TCRdb re-derived calls from the reads in MiXCR, one entry per CDR3 protein. The data contain about 740,000 distinct CDR3 sequences, roughly a third of them singletons. No antigen has been assigned to these receptors. This specimen was cultured PBMCs, taken from culture after CMV antigen stimulation. Receptor source: a human donor in good health (CMV status not recorded). Some clones in this sample may be carry-over from other donors' samples.

The CDR3 nucleotides are TGCAGTGCTAGAGAGGGACAGGGGCAGGAAAAACTGTTTTTT. Amino acids: CSAREGQGQEKLFF. This sequence joins TRBV20-1 and TRBJ1-4; 10 nucleotides match TRBD1. Unmatched junction bases numbered 3, after V lost 0 bases and J lost 8 bases. This CDR3 has 14 residues. Germline lookup yields CDR1 DFQATT and CDR2 SNEGSKA (reference sequence).

The CDR3 sequence is CASSLGGGGNYGYTF. In nucleotides, the CDR3 is TGTGCCAGCAGCTTAGGAGGCGGGGGGAACTATGGCTACACCTTC. V usage is TRBV7-2 and J usage is TRBJ1-2; D perhaps matches TRBD1 (5 bases). Trimming took 1 base from V and 2 from J, leaving 11 bases between them. The CDR3 sequence is 15 residues long. Germline CDR1 reads SGHTA; CDR2 reads FQGNSA.

This clonotype was seen more than once but under ten times. The V gene is TRBV7-2, the J gene TRBJ2-3; D is uncertain. Trimming cost V 5 bases and J 1 base, with 16 bases left between them. This CDR3 region has 16 residues. Germline CDR1 reads SGHTA; CDR2 reads FQGNSA. The CDR3 reads CASSIMNRRGTDTQYF. CDR3 nucleotides: TGTGCCAGCAGCATCATGAACAGAAGGGGCACAGATACGCAGTATTTT.

This clonotype was seen many times. The chain uses TRBV7-8 and TRBJ1-2; possibly TRBD1 for D (6 bases). Trimming pared 3 bases from V and 7 bases from J, leaving 21 bases between. Germline CDR1 SGHVS, CDR2 FQNEAQ. The CDR3 runs to 16 residues. CDR3: CASSFERGGALSGYTF. The CDR3 nucleotides read TGTGCCAGCAGCTTTGAACGTGGGGGGGCCTTGAGTGGCTACACCTTC.

This clonotype was detected a few times. V is TRBV20-1 and J is TRBJ2-3; D is undetermined. V lost 3 bases, J lost 5 bases, and 21 bases lay in between. CDR1 DFQATT and CDR2 SNEGSKA come from the germline V gene (reference sequence). The CDR3 runs 16 residues. CDR3 sequence (DNA): TGCAGTGCTAGTGAGCCTACACCAGGTGGGCGAGATACGCAGTATTTT. Translated: CSASEPTPGGRDTQYF.

As for this clonotype: A read error is possible here, since a much larger clone lies one base away. The chain carries TRBV6-2 or TRBV6-3 and TRBJ2-5, with D unclear. The CDR3 covers 11 residues. V was shortened by 2 bases and J by 5 bases, with 3 bases between the two germline ends. CDR1 and CDR2 from the germline V gene are MNHEY and SVGEGT. In DNA form, the CDR3 reads TGTGCCAGCAGTTACGCGGAGACCCAGTACTTC. It translates to CASSYAETQYF.

This clonotype was detected ten times or more. The chain recombines TRBV7-2 with TRBJ1-3, with D unresolved. Between the trimmed V and J ends, which lost 5 bases and 0 bases, there was a span of 14 bases. This CDR3 comprises 16 residues. Germline V gives CDR1 SGHTA, CDR2 FQGNSA. The CDR3 coding sequence is TGTGCCAGCAGCCCCTGGCGACGGACCTCTGGAAACACCATATATTTT. Protein product: CASSPWRRTSGNTIYF.

In its sample, this clonotype was seen once. CDR3 DNA: TGTGCCAGCAGCGCGACTCTAGGGGTTGACACAGATACGCAGTATTTT. Protein product: CASSATLGVDTDTQYF. This sequence joins TRBV7-6 and TRBJ2-3, with D tentatively TRBD1 (5 bases). The V gene lost 5 bases and the J gene lost 2 bases, with 17 bases spanning the gap. Germline loops: CDR1 SGHVS, CDR2 FNYEAQ. The CDR3 is 16 residues long.

V and J are TRBV28 and TRBJ1-5, with a tentative D call TRBD1 (6 bases). The CDR3 has 17 residues. The germline V gene encodes CDR1 MDHEN and CDR2 SYDVKM. V was clipped by 2 bases and J by 6 bases, with 20 bases between them. CDR3 amino acids: CASSLKGVKRVGQPQHF. The CDR3, as DNA: TGTGCCAGCAGTTTAAAGGGGGTCAAACGGGTGGGTCAGCCCCAGCATTTT.

The J gene is TRBJ1-4, the V gene TRBV18; D unclear. The germline V gene has CDR1 KGHSH and CDR2 LQKENI. This CDR3 is 16 amino acids long. V was pared by 2 bases and J by 0 bases, with 10 bases between. The CDR3 here is CASSPNPIATNEKLFF. CDR3 bases: TGTGCCAGCTCACCAAATCCCATTGCAACTAATGAAAAACTGTTTTTT. The full variable domain, completed using reference TRBV18 and TRBJ1-4, is NAGVMQNPRHLVRRRGQEARLRCSPMKGHSHVYWYRQLPEEGLKFMVYLQKENIIDESGMPKERFSAEFPKEGPSILRIQQVVRGDSAAYFCASSPNPIATNEKLFFGSGTQLSVL.

J is TRBJ2-1 and V is TRBV7-4; D tentatively fits TRBD1 or TRBD2 (5 bases each). With 5 bases removed from V and 5 bases from J, the gap between germline ends came to 16 bases. The CDR3 is 15 amino acids. Germline CDR1 and CDR2: SGHVT and SQSDAQ. The CDR3 sequence: CASSVRDGDDNEQFF. The CDR3 region has the DNA TGTGCCAGCAGCGTCCGGGACGGGGATGACAATGAGCAGTTCTTC.

This clonotype was observed a few times. The chain employs TRBV28 and TRBJ1-2, with D hard to call. V was trimmed by 2 bases and J by 3 bases, leaving 16 bases between them. This CDR3 spans 16 amino acids. Germline V gene lookup returns CDR1 MDHEN and CDR2 SYDVKM. The CDR3 reads CASSLRSEGRDYGYTF. The CDR3 DNA sequence: TGTGCCAGCAGTTTAAGGTCGGAGGGAAGGGACTATGGCTACACCTTC.

There are many counts of this clonotype. This sequence joins TRBV7-2 and TRBJ2-3; TRBD2 aligns across 10 bases. The trim removed 2 bases at V and 4 bases at J, leaving 9 bases unmatched. The CDR3 covers 17 residues. The germline CDR1 and CDR2 sequences are SGHTA and FQGNSA. This CDR3 reads CASSLTPPLAGADTQYF. CDR3 coding DNA: TGTGCCAGCAGCTTAACCCCCCCGCTAGCGGGGGCAGATACGCAGTATTTT.

The gene calls are TRBV5-6 and TRBJ2-7, with 7 bases fitting TRBD2. The germline gives CDR1 SGHDT, CDR2 YYEEEE. The CDR3 sequence is 14 residues long. Trimming cost V 1 base and J 4 bases; bases outside gene matches: 5. The CDR3 spells CASSLRWGGYEQYF. CDR3 nucleotides: TGTGCCAGCAGCTTGAGGTGGGGGGGATACGAGCAGTACTTC.

This clonotype was found many times. The chain carries TRBV7-8 and TRBJ2-5; TRBD2 aligns across 7 bases. Unmatched junction bases numbered 4, after V lost 1 base and J lost 2 bases. Per the germline V gene, CDR1 is SGHVS and CDR2 is FQNEAQ. The CDR3 length is 15 residues. The CDR3 DNA reads TGTGCCAGCAGCTTAGTGCGGGAGAAACAAGAGACCCAGTACTTC. The encoded protein is CASSLVREKQETQYF.

CDR3 sequence (DNA): TGTGCCATCAGTGAGTCGGGACAGAGCAATCAGCCCCAGCATTTT. Protein sequence: CAISESGQSNQPQHF. V gene TRBV10-3 combines with J gene TRBJ1-5; TRBD1 matches at 7 bases. The CDR3 contains 15 residues. Germline CDR1 reads ENHRY; CDR2 reads SYGVKD. With V trimmed by 0 bases and J by 1 base, 0 bases remained unmatched.

This clonotype was seen many times. The V gene is TRBV12-3 or TRBV12-4, the J gene TRBJ2-1; possible D gene TRBD1, 5 bases. The CDR3 is made up of 13 amino acids. V lost 5 bases and J lost 4, with 9 bases in between. The CDR3 sequence: CASSADSYNEQFF. CDR3 sequence (DNA): TGTGCCAGCAGTGCCGACAGTTACAATGAGCAGTTCTTC.

In this sample, this clonotype turned up a few times. The CDR3 here is CASSRRLGNEQFF. The CDR3 DNA sequence: TGTGCCAGCAGTCGCCGATTGGGCAATGAGCAGTTCTTC. The chain links TRBV28 to TRBJ2-1; D not certain. The germline V and J ends were trimmed by 5 bases and 6 bases, with 11 bases remaining between them. Germline assignment: CDR1 MDHEN and CDR2 SYDVKM. The CDR3 length is 13 residues.

The CDR3 DNA sequence: TGTGCCAGCAGCTCTAAGCGGGAGGGAGACAAAAACATTCAGTACTTC. This encodes CASSSKREGDKNIQYF. The rearrangement links TRBV5-4 to TRBJ2-4, with 10 positions matching TRBD2. Germline CDR1 reads SGHNT; CDR2 reads YYREEE (reference sequence). This CDR3 has 16 amino acids. The ends lost 3 bases at V and 3 bases at J; junction bases unmatched: 6.

V and J are TRBV6-2 or TRBV6-3 and TRBJ2-1; D unclear. V lost 0 bases and J 14 bases, leaving 11 bases between the germline ends. The CDR3 is 12 residues long. CDR1 and CDR2 (germline): MNHEY, SVGEGT. The CDR3 is CASSYSRQAEFF. CDR3 bases: TGTGCCAGCAGTTACTCGAGGCAGGCGGAGTTCTTC.

A few counts support this clonotype. The CDR3 region is CSARLAGSYTQYF. The CDR3 nucleotides are TGCAGTGCTAGGCTAGCGGGCTCATATACGCAGTATTTT. This chain uses TRBV20-1 with TRBJ2-3; 8 positions agree with TRBD2. Trimming cost V 3 bases and J 7 bases; bases outside gene matches: 6. CDR1 and CDR2 (germline): DFQATT, SNEGSKA (reference sequence). The CDR3 loop spans 13 amino acids.

This clonotype was seen only once. This rearrangement joins TRBV4-1 to TRBJ2-7; D possibly corresponds to TRBD2 (6 bases). V gave up 5 bases and J gave up 4 bases, with 21 bases separating them. Germline-derived CDR1 and CDR2 are MGHRA and YSYEKL. The CDR3 loop spans 16 amino acids. The CDR3 here is CASSANPGTAAYEQYF. The CDR3 DNA follows: TGCGCCAGCAGCGCAAACCCCGGGACTGCAGCTTACGAGCAGTACTTC.

A few counts support this clonotype. CDR3 in DNA: TGTGCCAGCAGCTCAGGAAGGGCTAGCGGGAGGTTCACAGATACGCAGTATTTT. Translation gives CASSSGRASGRFTDTQYF. The J gene is TRBJ2-3, the V gene TRBV7-8, with 11 bases identical to TRBD2. V trimming: 4 bases; J trimming: 2 bases; junction bases outside the gene matches: 11. The CDR3 has 18 residues. Germline V gene lookup returns CDR1 SGHVS and CDR2 FQNEAQ.

This clonotype occurred many times. CDR3 sequence (DNA): TGTGCCAGCAGCTCAGAAGAGACCCAGTACTTC. Translation: CASSSEETQYF. The V call is TRBV7-6, the J call TRBJ2-5; D gene uncertain. CDR1 is SGHVS, CDR2 FNYEAQ, per germline. Between the trimmed V and J ends, which lost 4 bases and 3 bases, there was a span of 3 bases. This CDR3 comprises 11 residues.

CDR3 protein: CASSLEAPTDTQYF. The CDR3 DNA reads as TGCGCCAGCAGCTTGGAGGCCCCCACAGATACGCAGTATTTT. This chain uses TRBV5-1 with TRBJ2-3; unclear D gene. V lost 0 bases and J lost 2, with 7 bases in between. There are 14 residues in the CDR3. Germline loops: CDR1 SGHRS, CDR2 YFSETQ.

This clonotype was seen more than once but under ten times. The chain carries TRBV28 and TRBJ1-6; D remains ambiguous. Trimming removed 10 bases from V and 9 bases from J, with 16 bases in between. CDR1 is MDHEN and CDR2 is SYDVKM in the germline V gene. This CDR3 has 13 amino acids. CDR3 sequence reads: CATLREVGSPLHF. The CDR3 coding sequence is TGTGCCACCCTGAGGGAGGTCGGTTCACCCCTCCACTTT. Together with reference TRBV28 and TRBJ1-6, the CDR3 gives the full variable domain: DVKVTQSSRYLVKRTGEKVFLECVQDMDHENMFWYRQDPGLGLRLIYFSYDVKMKEKGDIPEGYSVSREKKERFSLILESASTNQTSMYLCATLREVGSPLHFGNGTRLTVT.

The sample holds a few counts of this clonotype. This chain connects TRBV7-2 to TRBJ2-6; D not certain. Looked up from germline, CDR1 is SGHTA and CDR2 is FQGNSA. The CDR3 extends over 15 amino acids. Trimming removed 1 base from V and 2 bases from J, with 6 bases in between. The CDR3: CASSLVFTGANVLTF. The CDR3 DNA reads as TGTGCCAGCAGCTTAGTGTTTACTGGGGCCAACGTCCTGACTTTC.

V and J are TRBV2 and TRBJ2-3; 10 bases agree with TRBD2. CDR3 length equals 15 residues. With V trimmed by 7 bases and J by 2 bases, 6 bases remained unmatched. Germline V gives CDR1 SNHLY, CDR2 FYNNEI. CDR3 in amino acids: CASNPTSGVTDTQYF. CDR3 DNA: TGTGCCAGCAATCCCACTAGCGGGGTCACAGATACGCAGTATTTT.

The chain links TRBV12-5 to TRBJ1-1; the D is unclear. The CDR3 is 13 amino acids. V lost 7 bases, J lost 2 bases, and 11 bases lay in between. Germline V gives CDR1 LGHNT, CDR2 FRNRAP. The DNA for the CDR3 is TGTGCTAGTGATCCCATCTCTAACACTGAAGCTTTCTTT. Encoded protein: CASDPISNTEAFF.

The chain couples TRBV19 to TRBJ2-6; D is unclear. This CDR3 has 19 amino acids. The V gene lost 6 bases and the J gene lost 0 bases, with 21 bases spanning the gap. CDR1 LNHDA and CDR2 SQIVND come from the germline V gene (reference sequence). As DNA, the CDR3 is TGTGCCAGTAGCGACGAGCCGCCAGGTTATGCCTCTGGGGCCAACGTCCTGACTTTC. The encoded protein is CASSDEPPGYASGANVLTF.

V usage is TRBV11-2 and J usage is TRBJ2-4, with D unresolved. Trimming shortened V by 5 bases and J by 7 bases, and 9 bases separated the two germline ends. The CDR3 is 12 residues long. From germline, CDR1 is SGHAT and CDR2 FQNNGV. The CDR3 loop is CASSPQRNIQYF. As DNA, the CDR3 is TGTGCCAGCAGCCCTCAGAGGAACATTCAGTACTTC.

CDR3 protein: CASSDGETGSNTEAFF. The CDR3 region has the DNA TGTGCCAGCAGTGATGGTGAGACAGGGTCGAACACTGAAGCTTTCTTT. This chain links TRBV2 with TRBJ1-1; 7 bases match TRBD1. The V and J ends lost 3 bases and 1 base, in that order; junction bases with no gene match: 8. Germline V CDR1 and CDR2: SNHLY, FYNNEI. The CDR3 length is 16 residues.